Listed here are 12 T cell receptor beta chains from one sample, sequenced in a study of cytomegalovirus exposure and HLA in healthy donors. This PCR relied on a set of 60 Vbeta primers and 13 Jbeta primers. The data were produced by immunoSEQ multiplex PCR, yet TCRdb's version contains in-frame clones alone and is incomplete. The sample consists of some 110,000 clones, roughly four fifths of them appearing once. Sequenced material: PBMCs. These receptors were obtained from a man aged 35-49 years in good health and CMV-seronegative.

The rearrangement links TRBV5-4 to TRBJ1-4; D remains ambiguous. Germline V gene data show CDR1 as SGHNT and CDR2 as YYREEE (reference sequence). Trimming stripped 4 bases from V and 0 bases from J, with 10 bases between. CDR3 length equals 15 residues. The chain's CDR3 is CASSTYQATNEKLFF. CDR3 DNA: TGTGCCAGCAGCACTTACCAGGCAACTAATGAAAAACTGTTTTTT.

The chain has TRBV4-1 and TRBJ2-2; the match to TRBD1 covers 8 bases. The CDR3 spans 16 residues. Trimming removed 2 bases from V and 8 bases from J; junction bases left unmatched: 10. Germline loops: CDR1 MGHRA, CDR2 YSYEKL. CDR3: CASSQSRQGWSGELFF. CDR3 sequence (DNA): TGCGCCAGCAGCCAATCTCGACAGGGGTGGTCAGGGGAGCTGTTTTTT.

This clone was seen a handful of times. This rearrangement joins TRBV29-1 to TRBJ2-2, with TRBD1 matching 8 bases. With V trimmed by 6 bases and J by 2 bases, 2 bases remained unmatched. Germline-derived CDR1 and CDR2 are SQVTM and ANQGSEA. The CDR3 covers 13 residues. CDR3 residues: CSVGQGNTGELFF. In nucleotides, the CDR3 is TGCAGCGTCGGACAGGGTAACACCGGGGAGCTGTTTTTT.

CDR3 sequence (DNA): TGTGCCATCTCTAGCTACCCAGAGAATGAGCAGTTCTTC. This sequence encodes CAISSYPENEQFF. The chain couples TRBV10-3 to TRBJ2-1; D may be TRBD2 (5 bases). The CDR3 consists of 13 residues. The V and J ends lost 8 bases and 7 bases respectively, with 15 bases between them. Germline-derived CDR1 and CDR2 are ENHRY and SYGVKD.

The J gene is TRBJ1-1, the V gene TRBV4-3, with 8 bases lining up with TRBD1. Germline V lookup: CDR1 LGHNA, CDR2 YSLEER. The CDR3 is made up of 16 amino acids. With V trimmed by 2 bases and J by 4 bases, 9 bases remained unmatched. The CDR3 sequence: CASSQLGQGGGTEAFF. The CDR3, as DNA: TGCGCCAGCAGCCAACTAGGACAGGGAGGAGGCACTGAAGCTTTCTTT.

The V and J genes are TRBV5-1 and TRBJ1-2; 9 bases match TRBD1. Germline V lookup: CDR1 SGHRS, CDR2 YFSETQ. V gave up 4 bases and J gave up 6 bases; unmatched junction bases: 7. This CDR3 is built from 14 residues. The CDR3 loop reads CASSVHRGQDGYTF. For the CDR3, the DNA is TGCGCCAGCAGCGTACACAGGGGGCAGGATGGCTACACCTTC.

A note on this clone: An end of the junction differs from the germline gene, which may be a read error. The V and J genes are TRBV5-6 and TRBJ2-3; the match to TRBD1 covers 9 bases. Germline loops: CDR1 SGHDT, CDR2 YYEEEE. The CDR3 loop spans 16 amino acids. CDR3 amino acids: CASTLIGGQGVDTQYF. The DNA for the CDR3 is TGTGCCAGCACCTTGATTGGGGGACAGGGTGTAGATACGCAGTATTTT. Full variable domain (remainder filled in from reference TRBV5-6 and TRBJ2-3): DAGVTQSPTHLIKTRGQQVTLRCSPKSGHDTVSWYQQALGQGPQFIFQYYEEEERQRGNFPDRFSGHQFPNYSSELNVNALLLGDSALYLCASTLIGGQGVDTQYFGPGTRLTVL.

CDR3 nucleotide sequence: TGTGCCAGCAGCCGCAGGGGGACCTACGAGCAGTACTTC. It yields the protein CASSRRGTYEQYF. V and J are TRBV7-9 and TRBJ2-7; 7 bases align to TRBD1. This CDR3 is built from 13 residues. CDR1 SEHNR and CDR2 FQNEAQ come from the germline V gene (reference sequence). Trimming at V came to 5 bases and at J to 2 bases, leaving 3 bases not matched to a gene. Together with reference TRBV7-9 and TRBJ2-7, the CDR3 gives the full variable domain: DTGVSQNPRHKITKRGQNVTFRCDPISEHNRLYWYRQTLGQGPEFLTYFQNEAQLEKSRLLSDRFSAERPKGSFSTLEIQRTEQGDSAMYLCASSRRGTYEQYFGPGTRLTVT.

Comments on this clone: At one boundary the junction diverges from the germline segment, which might be a read error. The V call is TRBV7-9, the J call TRBJ1-6; D is perhaps TRBD1 (5 bases). Per germline, CDR1 SEHNR and CDR2 FQNEAQ (reference sequence). This CDR3 spans 12 amino acids. As DNA, the CDR3 is TGTTCCAGCAGCTTAGAGGCAGGGCCGCCCCACTTT. Translated, it gives CSSSLEAGPPHF.

The V and J genes are TRBV7-2 and TRBJ2-5, with D possibly being TRBD2 (6 bases). The CDR3 is made up of 16 amino acids. CDR1 is SGHTA and CDR2 is FQGNSA in the germline V gene. Trimming removed 5 bases from V and 4 bases from J, with 20 bases in between. The CDR3 coding sequence is TGTGCCAGCAGCAAATACCCCCGCGGGACTCGAGAGACCCAGTACTTC. It encodes CASSKYPRGTRETQYF.

A few counts support this clone. V usage is TRBV4-1 and J usage is TRBJ1-5, with D possibly being TRBD1 (5 bases). From germline, CDR1 is MGHRA and CDR2 YSYEKL. The V end lost 1 base, the J end lost 3 bases, and 16 bases lay between the germline ends. This CDR3 contains 17 residues. CDR3 amino acids: CASSQVWGRRPNQPQHF. For the CDR3, the DNA is TGCGCCAGCAGCCAAGTTTGGGGCCGCAGACCCAATCAGCCCCAGCATTTT.

This clone was detected once. J is TRBJ1-1 and V is TRBV7-2, with D maybe TRBD1 (5 bases). V lost 5 bases, J lost 1 base, and 20 bases lay in between. The CDR3 has 17 residues. Germline V gene data show CDR1 as SGHTA and CDR2 as FQGNSA. The CDR3 DNA sequence: TGTGCCAGCAGCACCCGACAGCTATCCAGAACGAACACTGAAGCTTTCTTT. Translated: CASSTRQLSRTNTEAFF. The variable domain in full, with the rest retrieved from reference TRBV7-2 and TRBJ1-1, is GAGVSQSPSNKVTEKGKDVELRCDPISGHTALYWYRQSLGQGLEFLIYFQGNSAPDKSGLPSDRFSAERTGGSVSTLTIQRTQQEDSAVYLCASSTRQLSRTNTEAFFGQGTRLTVV.